The clone carrying this T cell receptor beta chain is a singleton in its sample. The antigen is not known. The data were produced by immunoSEQ multiplex PCR, yet TCRdb's version contains in-frame clones alone and is incomplete. Here the sample spans tens of thousands of clones, roughly 94% being singletons. The entry originates in a study of OX40 agonist ivuxolimab in advanced cancers. Study as a whole: The dose-escalation group included hepatocellular carcinoma, melanoma, renal cell carcinoma and head and neck cancer.

Germline lookup yields CDR1 MNHEY and CDR2 SMNVEV (reference sequence). CDR3 length equals 15 residues. J gave up 7 bases and V 3 bases, and 8 bases lay outside the gene matches. Autoimmune disease history or systemic immunosuppression led to patient exclusion. Samples were taken at baseline and on day 1 of cycles 4 and 7. General observations from the study: Some patients without response likewise showed low normalized clonal expansion.

The rearrangement uses TRBV27 and TRBJ2-1; 8 bases are a match to TRBD2. The sample in question was CD4+ or CD8+ T cells sorted from blood, obtained in a trial of the OX40 agonist ivuxolimab. This receptor was obtained from an adult with an advanced solid tumor such as melanoma, head and neck, liver or kidney cancer. CDR3 nucleotides: TGTGCCAGCAGTTTGGGTGCGGGAGGCCTGAATGAGCAGTTCTTC. This codes for CASSLGAGGLNEQFF.